This T cell receptor (beta chain) was recovered during a study of radiation and T cells in renal cell carcinoma. V shed 0 bases and J shed 0 bases, with 10 bases lying between them. This CDR3 is 15 amino acids long. Germline V lookup: CDR1 SGDLS, CDR2 YYNGEE. Time point reported: blood 4 weeks post-SBRT, at nephrectomy. The treatment was: 15 Gy SBRT to primary tumor, nephrectomy 4 weeks later. Nephrectomy followed 15 Gy stereotactic body radiation by 4 weeks. The data were produced by immunoSEQ multiplex PCR, yet TCRdb's version contains in-frame clones alone and is incomplete. The sample carries more than 120,000 clones, 75% to 90% recorded once.

The material sequenced was blood, taken from a patient whose treatment included radiotherapy and nephrectomy. This TCR came from a woman between 45 and 65 years old with renal cell carcinoma. The chain joins TRBV9 to TRBJ2-7; D remains ambiguous. CDR3 in amino acids: CASSVEAAVSYEQYF. CDR3 sequence (DNA): TGTGCCAGCAGCGTAGAGGCAGCCGTCTCCTACGAGCAGTACTTC.